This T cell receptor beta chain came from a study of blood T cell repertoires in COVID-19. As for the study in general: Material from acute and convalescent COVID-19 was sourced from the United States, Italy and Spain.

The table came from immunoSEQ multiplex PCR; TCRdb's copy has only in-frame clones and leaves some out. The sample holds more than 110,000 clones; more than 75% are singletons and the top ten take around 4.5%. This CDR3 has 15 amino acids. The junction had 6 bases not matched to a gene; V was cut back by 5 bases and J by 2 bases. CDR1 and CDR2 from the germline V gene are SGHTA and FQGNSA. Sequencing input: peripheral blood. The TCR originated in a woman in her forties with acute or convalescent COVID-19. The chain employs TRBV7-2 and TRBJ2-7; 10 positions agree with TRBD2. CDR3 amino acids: CASSLTSGQTYEQYF. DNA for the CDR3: TGTGCCAGCAGCCTGACTAGCGGGCAGACCTACGAGCAGTACTTC.